The rows below give T cell receptor beta chains drawn from one sample of a study of T cell repertoires in cytomegalovirus infection. TCRdb itself ran the reads through MiXCR, one entry per CDR3 protein. The repertoire holds 250,000 to 300,000 distinct CDR3 sequences, roughly 21% seen once, with roughly a fifth in the top ten. For these receptors, no antigen is known. The sample was cultured PBMCs, taken from culture after CMV antigen stimulation. All receptors derive from a human donor in good health (CMV status not recorded). Some clones in this sample may be carry-over from other donors' samples. The CDR3 runs from the conserved cysteine through the conserved F or W. D genes are given only for firm matches. Only part of the rows carry a size: once, few, many, or a class if the clone is expanded.

TRBV5-1	few	TRBD2	15	TRBJ2-1	CASRAAGVSMNEQFF	TGCGCCAGCAGGGCCGCGGGAGTTAGTATGAATGAGCAGTTCTTC
TRBV20-1	NA	NA	15	TRBJ2-7	CSATGGPYGSHEQYF	TGCAGTGCTACTGGGGGGCCGTACGGGAGCCACGAGCAGTACTTC
TRBV5-4	NA	NA	15	TRBJ1-3	CASSFGTDSGNTIYF	TGTGCCAGCAGCTTCGGGACGGACTCTGGAAACACCATATATTTT
TRBV7-2	NA	NA	14	TRBJ2-7	CASSLGPSSYEQYF	TGTGCCAGCAGCTTAGGGCCTAGCAGCTACGAGCAGTACTTC
TRBV5-4	few	TRBD2	16	TRBJ2-3	CASSSQTSGRADTQYF	TGTGCCAGCAGCTCGCAGACTAGCGGGAGAGCAGATACGCAGTATTTT
TRBV7-8	NA	TRBD2	16	TRBJ2-5	CASSGQGLASGGTQYF	TGTGCCAGCAGCGGCCAGGGACTAGCATCCGGAGGGACCCAGTACTTC
TRBV7-2	many	NA	15	TRBJ2-7	CASSVSRGHTYEQYF	TGTGCCAGCAGCGTTTCGAGAGGGCATACCTACGAGCAGTACTTC
TRBV7-8	many	TRBD2	17	TRBJ2-7	CASSLEDPLAGGYEQYF	TGTGCCAGCAGCTTAGAAGATCCCCTAGCGGGAGGTTACGAGCAGTACTTC
TRBV10-3	few	NA	14	TRBJ1-1	CAITGGNQDTEAFF	TGTGCCATCACGGGAGGAAACCAGGACACTGAAGCTTTCTTT
TRBV7-8	NA	NA	16	TRBJ1-5	CASSLGGTGANQPQHF	TGTGCCAGCAGCTTAGGCGGTACAGGCGCCAATCAGCCCCAGCATTTT
TRBV4-1	few	NA	17	TRBJ1-2	CASSQASQAGAYYGYTF	TGCGCCAGCAGCCAAGCCTCTCAGGCAGGGGCCTACTATGGCTACACCTTC
TRBV30	NA	NA	12	TRBJ1-1	CAWKNKGTEAFF	TGTGCCTGGAAAAACAAGGGCACTGAAGCTTTCTTT
TRBV7-2	many	NA	12	TRBJ2-3	CASSYQTDTQYF	TGTGCCAGCAGCTACCAAACAGATACGCAGTATTTT
TRBV7-9	many	NA	13	TRBJ2-6	CASRGSGANVLTF	TGTGCCAGCAGGGGGTCTGGGGCCAACGTCCTGACTTTC
TRBV6-2/TRBV6-3	few	NA	14	TRBJ2-5	CASSFRRAGSTQYF	TGTGCCAGCAGTTTCCGACGGGCAGGTTCGACCCAGTACTTC
TRBV28	NA	NA	12	TRBJ1-1	CASSFGPGEAFF	TGTGCCAGCAGTTTCGGTCCAGGTGAAGCTTTCTTT
TRBV5-1	NA	NA	17	TRBJ2-2	CASSFFSWGANTGELFF	TGCGCCAGCAGCTTTTTCTCTTGGGGCGCAAACACCGGGGAGCTGTTTTTT
TRBV27	few	TRBD1	17	TRBJ1-1	CASSSPTVQGAHTEAFF	TGTGCCAGCAGTTCCCCGACAGTACAGGGGGCACACACTGAAGCTTTCTTT
TRBV12-3/TRBV12-4	NA	NA	14	TRBJ2-7	CASSLRGRSYEQYF	TGTGCCAGCAGTTTACGGGGTAGATCCTACGAGCAGTACTTC
TRBV20-1	NA	TRBD2	17	TRBJ2-1	CSARGLAGVTSYNEQFF	TGCAGTGCTAGAGGACTAGCGGGAGTGACATCCTACAATGAGCAGTTCTTC
TRBV5-1	few	NA	15	TRBJ2-2	CASSRISREAGELFF	TGCGCCAGCAGTCGAATTTCCCGGGAAGCCGGGGAGCTGTTTTTT
TRBV10-3	many	TRBD1	14	TRBJ1-1	CAMRIDRGNTEAFF	TGTGCCATGCGAATCGACAGGGGTAACACTGAAGCTTTCTTT
TRBV19	NA	TRBD1	17	TRBJ2-3	CASSTPSGGYGTDTQYF	TGTGCCAGTAGTACCCCCTCAGGGGGCTACGGCACAGATACGCAGTATTTT